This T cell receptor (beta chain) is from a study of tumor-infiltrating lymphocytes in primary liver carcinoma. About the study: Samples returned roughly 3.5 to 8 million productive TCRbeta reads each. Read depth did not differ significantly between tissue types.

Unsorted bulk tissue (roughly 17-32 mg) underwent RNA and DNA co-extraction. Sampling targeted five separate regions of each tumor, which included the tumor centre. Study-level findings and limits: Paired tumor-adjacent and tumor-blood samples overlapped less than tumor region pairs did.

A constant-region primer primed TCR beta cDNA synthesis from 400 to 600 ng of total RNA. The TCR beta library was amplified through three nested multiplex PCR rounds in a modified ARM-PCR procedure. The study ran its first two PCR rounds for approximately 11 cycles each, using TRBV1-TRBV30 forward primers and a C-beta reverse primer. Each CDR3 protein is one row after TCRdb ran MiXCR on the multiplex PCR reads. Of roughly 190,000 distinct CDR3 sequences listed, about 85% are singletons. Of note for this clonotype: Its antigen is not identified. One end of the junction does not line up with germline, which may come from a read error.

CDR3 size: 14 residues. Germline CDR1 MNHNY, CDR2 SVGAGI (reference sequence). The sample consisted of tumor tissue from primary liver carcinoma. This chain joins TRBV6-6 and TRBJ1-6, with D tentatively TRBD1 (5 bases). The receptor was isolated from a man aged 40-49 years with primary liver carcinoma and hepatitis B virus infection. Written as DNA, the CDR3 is TGTGCCAACAGTTACTCGGGGGGACCCCCGTACCTCCACTTT. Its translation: CANSYSGGPPYLHF.